This is a list of T cell receptor beta chains from one sample in a study of spatial heterogeneity in lung cancer. A single record per CDR3 protein comes from TCRdb applying MiXCR to the 5' RACE reads. In the table there are roughly 70,000 distinct CDR3 sequences, 7.5% to 10% of which are singletons. Sequenced here: PBMCs, sampled at follow-up. Receptor source: a female donor with early-stage non-small cell lung cancer. CDR3s include the opening cysteine and the closing phenylalanine or tryptophan. The D gene is left open where the match is weak. Size is stated for part of the rows, as once, few or many counts, or as a class when the clone is expanded.

abundance: few
v_gene: TRBV5-4
j_gene: TRBJ2-7
d_gene: -
len: 15
CDR3aa: CASSLAGTSRYEQYF
CDR3nt: TGTGCCAGCAGCTTGGCAGGGACATCTAGGTACGAGCAGTACTTC

abundance: many
v_gene: TRBV5-4
j_gene: TRBJ2-5
d_gene: -
len: 12
CDR3aa: CAVRDLQETQYF
CDR3nt: TGTGCCGTACGGGATTTACAAGAGACCCAGTACTTC

abundance: many
v_gene: TRBV9
j_gene: TRBJ2-3
d_gene: -
len: 16
CDR3aa: CASSAGPSGSTDTQYF
CDR3nt: TGTGCCAGCAGCGCAGGACCCTCGGGAAGCACAGATACGCAGTATTTT

abundance: many
v_gene: TRBV5-1
j_gene: TRBJ2-2
d_gene: -
len: 15
CDR3aa: CASSLGGTNTGELFF
CDR3nt: TGCGCCAGCAGCTTGGGCGGGACCAACACCGGGGAGCTGTTTTTT

abundance: many
v_gene: TRBV14
j_gene: TRBJ1-2
d_gene: TRBD1
len: 15
CDR3aa: CASSPWTGANYGYTF
CDR3nt: TGTGCCAGCAGCCCGTGGACAGGAGCTAACTATGGCTACACCTTC

abundance: -
v_gene: TRBV11-2
j_gene: TRBJ1-5
d_gene: TRBD1
len: 15
CDR3aa: CASSLRGGQGEPQHF
CDR3nt: TGTGCCAGCAGTCTTAGGGGCGGACAGGGCGAACCCCAGCATTTT

abundance: -
v_gene: TRBV6-5
j_gene: TRBJ2-1
d_gene: -
len: 11
CDR3aa: CASQWAGKQFF
CDR3nt: TGTGCCAGCCAGTGGGCCGGAAAGCAGTTCTTC

abundance: once
v_gene: TRBV6-1
j_gene: TRBJ2-1
d_gene: TRBD2
len: 15
CDR3aa: CASRTGTSGYNEQFF
CDR3nt: TGTGCCAGCAGGACCGGGACTAGTGGGTACAATGAGCAGTTCTTC

abundance: many
v_gene: TRBV15
j_gene: TRBJ2-5
d_gene: -
len: 14
CDR3aa: CATSREGRQETQYF
CDR3nt: TGTGCCACCAGCAGAGAAGGAAGGCAAGAGACCCAGTACTTC

abundance: few
v_gene: TRBV24-1
j_gene: TRBJ2-2
d_gene: -
len: 13
CDR3aa: CATSEYRGGELFF
CDR3nt: TGTGCCACCAGTGAATATCGCGGAGGGGAGCTGTTTTTT

abundance: few
v_gene: TRBV9
j_gene: TRBJ2-1
d_gene: -
len: 13
CDR3aa: CASSGKGDKEQFF
CDR3nt: TGTGCCAGCAGCGGAAAGGGGGACAAAGAGCAGTTCTTC

abundance: many
v_gene: TRBV28
j_gene: TRBJ2-7
d_gene: TRBD1
len: 15
CDR3aa: CASSTPGQGNYEQYF
CDR3nt: TGTGCCAGCAGTACCCCGGGACAGGGGAACTACGAGCAGTACTTC

abundance: few
v_gene: TRBV18
j_gene: TRBJ2-1
d_gene: -
len: 14
CDR3aa: CASSPGPRLGEQFF
CDR3nt: TGTGCCAGCTCACCGGGACCTAGATTGGGTGAGCAGTTCTTC

abundance: many
v_gene: TRBV7-9
j_gene: TRBJ1-1
d_gene: -
len: 14
CDR3aa: CASSIPVLNTEAFF
CDR3nt: TGTGCCAGCAGTATCCCAGTCTTGAACACTGAAGCTTTCTTT

abundance: -
v_gene: TRBV10-1
j_gene: TRBJ2-1
d_gene: TRBD2
len: 15
CDR3aa: CASSGSGTNHNEQFF
CDR3nt: TGCGCCAGCAGTGGGTCGGGGACTAACCACAATGAGCAGTTCTTC

abundance: many
v_gene: TRBV5-1
j_gene: TRBJ1-1
d_gene: -
len: 14
CDR3aa: CASSRDLRAGEAFF
CDR3nt: TGCGCCAGCAGCAGGGACCTCCGGGCCGGTGAAGCTTTCTTT

abundance: many
v_gene: TRBV29-1
j_gene: TRBJ2-1
d_gene: -
len: 12
CDR3aa: CSADRSYNEQFF
CDR3nt: TGCAGCGCTGACAGGTCCTACAATGAGCAGTTCTTC

abundance: many
v_gene: TRBV14
j_gene: TRBJ2-1
d_gene: -
len: 14
CDR3aa: CASSQGTNPTQELF
CDR3nt: TGTGCCAGCAGCCAAGGGACAAATCCAACCCAAGAGCTCTTC

abundance: many
v_gene: TRBV7-3
j_gene: TRBJ1-1
d_gene: -
len: 13
CDR3aa: CASSRSGNTEAFF
CDR3nt: TGTGCCAGCAGCCGGTCGGGGAACACTGAAGCTTTCTTT

abundance: many
v_gene: TRBV10-3
j_gene: TRBJ1-5
d_gene: -
len: 13
CDR3aa: CAITSGDNQPQHF
CDR3nt: TGTGCCATCACTTCAGGGGACAATCAGCCCCAGCATTTT

abundance: many
v_gene: TRBV20-1
j_gene: TRBJ1-1
d_gene: -
len: 13
CDR3aa: CSAGKQVNTEAFF
CDR3nt: TGCAGTGCCGGGAAACAGGTAAACACTGAAGCTTTCTTT

abundance: many
v_gene: TRBV5-1
j_gene: TRBJ1-5
d_gene: -
len: 15
CDR3aa: CASSLAGTANQPQHF
CDR3nt: TGCGCCAGCAGCTTGGCAGGGACCGCGAATCAGCCCCAGCATTTT

abundance: -
v_gene: TRBV20-1
j_gene: TRBJ2-5
d_gene: -
len: 13
CDR3aa: CSASLPLGETQYF
CDR3nt: TGCAGTGCTAGTTTGCCTCTCGGGGAGACCCAGTACTTC

abundance: many
v_gene: TRBV7-9
j_gene: TRBJ2-1
d_gene: TRBD2
len: 14
CDR3aa: CASAFRLANNEQFF
CDR3nt: TGTGCCAGCGCCTTTAGACTAGCGAACAATGAGCAGTTCTTC

abundance: -
v_gene: TRBV12-3/TRBV12-4
j_gene: TRBJ1-1
d_gene: -
len: 14
CDR3aa: CASSPQAMNTEAFF
CDR3nt: TGTGCCAGCAGTCCCCAGGCTATGAACACTGAAGCTTTCTTT

abundance: few
v_gene: TRBV6-5
j_gene: TRBJ2-6
d_gene: -
len: 15
CDR3aa: CASSSQFSGANVLTF
CDR3nt: TGTGCCAGCAGCTCACAGTTCTCTGGGGCCAACGTCCTGACTTTC

abundance: few
v_gene: TRBV20-1
j_gene: TRBJ2-7
d_gene: -
len: 14
CDR3aa: CSARGQQRTYEQYF
CDR3nt: TGCAGTGCCCGGGGGCAGCAAAGAACTTACGAGCAGTACTTC

abundance: many
v_gene: TRBV7-2
j_gene: TRBJ1-4
d_gene: -
len: 13
CDR3aa: CASSLSRLEKLFF
CDR3nt: TGTGCCAGCAGCTTGTCGAGGTTGGAAAAACTGTTTTTT

abundance: -
v_gene: TRBV27
j_gene: TRBJ1-6
d_gene: TRBD1
len: 16
CDR3aa: CASSPYRGSYNSPLHF
CDR3nt: TGTGCCAGCAGTCCTTACAGGGGATCCTATAATTCACCCCTCCACTTT

abundance: -
v_gene: TRBV27
j_gene: TRBJ2-2
d_gene: TRBD2
len: 13
CDR3aa: CASSSGLAGELFF
CDR3nt: TGTGCCAGCAGTTCTGGACTAGCTGGGGAGCTGTTTTTT

abundance: many
v_gene: TRBV7-7
j_gene: TRBJ2-2
d_gene: -
len: 14
CDR3aa: CASSLGSNTGELFF
CDR3nt: TGTGCTAGCAGCTTAGGTTCTAACACCGGGGAGCTGTTTTTT

abundance: many
v_gene: TRBV12-3/TRBV12-4
j_gene: TRBJ1-6
d_gene: -
len: 14
CDR3aa: CASSFGTENSPLHF
CDR3nt: TGTGCCAGCAGTTTCGGGACGGAGAATTCACCCCTCCACTTT

abundance: many
v_gene: TRBV7-2
j_gene: TRBJ1-2
d_gene: -
len: 15
CDR3aa: CASTSDGLNAYGYTF
CDR3nt: TGTGCCAGCACCTCTGACGGACTCAATGCTTATGGCTACACCTTC

abundance: many
v_gene: TRBV5-1
j_gene: TRBJ2-7
d_gene: -
len: 15
CDR3aa: CASSLGRDGKYEQYF
CDR3nt: TGCGCCAGCAGCTTGGGCAGGGATGGGAAGTACGAGCAGTACTTC

abundance: -
v_gene: TRBV7-2
j_gene: TRBJ2-2
d_gene: -
len: 14
CDR3aa: CARKQGEGTGELFF
CDR3nt: TGTGCCAGGAAACAGGGGGAGGGAACCGGGGAGCTGTTTTTT

abundance: many
v_gene: TRBV28
j_gene: TRBJ1-2
d_gene: -
len: 14
CDR3aa: CASSPAGELYGYTF
CDR3nt: TGTGCCAGCAGCCCGGCAGGGGAACTTTATGGCTACACCTTC

abundance: few
v_gene: TRBV27
j_gene: TRBJ2-3
d_gene: TRBD1
len: 14
CDR3aa: CASSVQGATDTQYF
CDR3nt: TGTGCCAGCAGCGTACAGGGGGCGACAGATACGCAGTATTTT

abundance: many
v_gene: TRBV7-9
j_gene: TRBJ2-6
d_gene: -
len: 18
CDR3aa: CASSLALTAFSGANVLTF
CDR3nt: TGTGCCAGCAGCTTAGCGCTGACCGCATTCTCTGGGGCCAACGTCCTGACTTTC

abundance: -
v_gene: TRBV7-9
j_gene: TRBJ1-2
d_gene: -
len: 16
CDR3aa: CASSPWDESSFYGYTF
CDR3nt: TGTGCCAGCAGCCCGTGGGACGAATCAAGTTTCTATGGCTACACCTTC

abundance: many
v_gene: TRBV20-1
j_gene: TRBJ2-3
d_gene: -
len: 12
CDR3aa: CSASVSTDTQYF
CDR3nt: TGCAGTGCTAGTGTTAGCACAGATACGCAGTATTTT

abundance: -
v_gene: TRBV15
j_gene: TRBJ2-3
d_gene: -
len: 15
CDR3aa: CATSRDGRGLDTQYF
CDR3nt: TGTGCCACCAGCAGAGACGGACGCGGCCTAGATACGCAGTATTTT

abundance: -
v_gene: TRBV6-5
j_gene: TRBJ1-3
d_gene: -
len: 14
CDR3aa: CASREQGTGNTIYF
CDR3nt: TGTGCCAGCAGAGAACAGGGAACTGGAAACACCATATATTTT

abundance: -
v_gene: TRBV24-1
j_gene: TRBJ2-1
d_gene: TRBD2
len: 16
CDR3aa: CATSDKGAGAPNEQFF
CDR3nt: TGTGCCACCAGTGATAAGGGAGCGGGAGCGCCCAATGAGCAGTTCTTC

abundance: many
v_gene: TRBV19
j_gene: TRBJ2-1
d_gene: TRBD2
len: 16
CDR3aa: CASTKLGTSDSDEQFF
CDR3nt: TGTGCCAGTACTAAGTTAGGGACTAGTGATTCGGATGAGCAGTTCTTC